This is a list of T cell receptor beta chains from one sample in a study of shared T cell receptors in the human thymus. Clones were read by immunoSEQ multiplex PCR, and TCRdb kept only the in-frame ones, dropping some. The sample yields around 730,000 clones, over 75% seen once. These data also formed part of another study, on human thymus T cells.

Sequencing input: thymocytes. The source of these receptors is a girl less than two years old with a congenital heart defect. Both conserved end residues are part of each CDR3. The D gene is left open where the match is weak.

v_call: TRBV10-3
d_call: -
cdr3_aa: CAISERPLQEREAFF

v_call: TRBV28
d_call: TRBD1
cdr3_aa: CASSLHRDSPPRDLNIQYF

v_call: TRBV10-2
d_call: -
cdr3_aa: CASSRGTQETQYF

v_call: TRBV6-5
d_call: -
cdr3_aa: CASSSLTRVEAFF

v_call: TRBV7-8
d_call: -
cdr3_aa: CASCFGTRGKNSPLHF

v_call: TRBV10-1
d_call: -
cdr3_aa: CASSGHGRSGRNTEAFF

v_call: TRBV13
d_call: -
cdr3_aa: CASTRQRNQPQHF

v_call: TRBV14
d_call: -
cdr3_aa: CASSQEQGGYGYTF

v_call: TRBV7-9
d_call: TRBD1
cdr3_aa: CASSPGDSDYGYTF

v_call: TRBV7-6
d_call: TRBD1
cdr3_aa: CASSPGQGAEAFF

v_call: TRBV7-9
d_call: -
cdr3_aa: CASTAGQINTGELFF

v_call: TRBV5-4
d_call: TRBD2
cdr3_aa: CASSPRGASGGKNTGELFF

v_call: TRBV7-9
d_call: -
cdr3_aa: CATDKTTGELFF

v_call: TRBV5-4
d_call: TRBD2
cdr3_aa: CASSPVPSGGYNEQFF

v_call: TRBV12-5
d_call: -
cdr3_aa: CASASAGNTEAFF

v_call: TRBV5-1
d_call: TRBD1
cdr3_aa: CASSRGTGSGNEKLFF

v_call: TRBV5-1
d_call: -
cdr3_aa: CASSFGRPTSGNTIYF

v_call: TRBV29-1
d_call: -
cdr3_aa: CSPSKQVSQRAEAFF

v_call: TRBV15
d_call: -
cdr3_aa: CATSRKTAGNTEAFF

v_call: TRBV4-3
d_call: TRBD1
cdr3_aa: CASSQGQGTGNTIYF

v_call: TRBV19
d_call: -
cdr3_aa: CASSAEDSPGNEQFF

v_call: TRBV6-5
d_call: TRBD1
cdr3_aa: CASSSGTGYTEAFF

v_call: TRBV7-8
d_call: -
cdr3_aa: CASSLYGNTGELFF

v_call: TRBV19
d_call: -
cdr3_aa: CARSICYEQYF

v_call: TRBV7-9
d_call: -
cdr3_aa: CASSFQGPWGYTF

v_call: TRBV28
d_call: TRBD1
cdr3_aa: CASIGQGGYGYTF

v_call: TRBV29-1
d_call: TRBD1
cdr3_aa: CSVDGQGDNYGYTF

v_call: TRBV6-4
d_call: -
cdr3_aa: CASRNSPGGTEAFF

v_call: TRBV6-5
d_call: -
cdr3_aa: CASKNGDEQYF

v_call: TRBV11-2
d_call: -
cdr3_aa: CASSFGEAGSALGAQYF

v_call: TRBV7-2
d_call: TRBD1
cdr3_aa: CASSSDRDSQNTEAFF

v_call: TRBV28
d_call: -
cdr3_aa: CASSFSGDHGYTF

v_call: TRBV5-8
d_call: -
cdr3_aa: CASSLIDRTREGELFF

v_call: TRBV19
d_call: -
cdr3_aa: CASSGPGARWNTEAFF

v_call: TRBV27
d_call: TRBD1
cdr3_aa: CASSPTGTVNTEAFF

v_call: TRBV11-2
d_call: -
cdr3_aa: CASSLVCRDSTYEQYF

v_call: TRBV5-6
d_call: TRBD2
cdr3_aa: CASSLVAGGRSQYF

v_call: TRBV5-4
d_call: TRBD1
cdr3_aa: CASNDRDDAFF

v_call: TRBV19
d_call: TRBD1
cdr3_aa: CASSVTGDYEQYF

v_call: TRBV18
d_call: -
cdr3_aa: CASSHIYNEQFF

v_call: TRBV28
d_call: -
cdr3_aa: CASGLLETGQETQYF

v_call: TRBV2
d_call: -
cdr3_aa: CASSPFLALADTQYF

v_call: TRBV14
d_call: -
cdr3_aa: CASSQEGPRTMNTEAFF

v_call: TRBV5-8
d_call: -
cdr3_aa: CASSKRPTSLKSKSTDTQYF

v_call: TRBV28
d_call: -
cdr3_aa: CASSCPRDEQYF

v_call: TRBV27
d_call: -
cdr3_aa: CASSPGGFYNSPLHF

v_call: TRBV7-3
d_call: -
cdr3_aa: CASSLSSHTDTQYF

v_call: TRBV4-3
d_call: -
cdr3_aa: CASSQAPCGHYEQYF

v_call: TRBV15
d_call: -
cdr3_aa: CATSRSVTISPLHF

v_call: TRBV5-1
d_call: TRBD1
cdr3_aa: CASSSGLKPGQGAGNTEAFF

v_call: TRBV11-2
d_call: -
cdr3_aa: CASSPRTAFAGGRGTF

v_call: TRBV7-6
d_call: TRBD1
cdr3_aa: CASSAYRGANYGYTF